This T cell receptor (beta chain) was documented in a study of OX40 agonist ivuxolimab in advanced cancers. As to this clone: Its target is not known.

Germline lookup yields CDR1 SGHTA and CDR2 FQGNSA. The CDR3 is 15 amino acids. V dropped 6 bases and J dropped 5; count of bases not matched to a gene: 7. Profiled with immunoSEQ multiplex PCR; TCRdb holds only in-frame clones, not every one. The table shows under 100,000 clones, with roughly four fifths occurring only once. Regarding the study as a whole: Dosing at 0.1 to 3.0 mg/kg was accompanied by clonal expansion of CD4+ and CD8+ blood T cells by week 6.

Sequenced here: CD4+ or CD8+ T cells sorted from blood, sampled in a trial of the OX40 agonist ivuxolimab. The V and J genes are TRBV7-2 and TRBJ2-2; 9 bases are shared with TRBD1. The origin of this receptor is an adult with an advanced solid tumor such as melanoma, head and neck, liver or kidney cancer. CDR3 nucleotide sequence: TGTGCCAGCAGACCGACAGGGGGTTCTACCGGGGAGCTGTTTTTT. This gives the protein CASRPTGGSTGELFF.